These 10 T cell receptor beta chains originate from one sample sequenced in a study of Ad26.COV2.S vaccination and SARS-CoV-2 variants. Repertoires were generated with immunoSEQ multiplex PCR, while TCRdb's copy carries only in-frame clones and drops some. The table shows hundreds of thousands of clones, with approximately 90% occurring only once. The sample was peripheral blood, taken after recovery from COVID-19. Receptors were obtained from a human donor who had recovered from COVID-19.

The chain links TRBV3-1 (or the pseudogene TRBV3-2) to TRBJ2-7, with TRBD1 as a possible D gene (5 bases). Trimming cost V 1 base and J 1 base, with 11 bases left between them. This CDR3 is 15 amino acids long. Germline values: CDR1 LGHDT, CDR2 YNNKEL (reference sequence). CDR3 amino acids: CASSQGPGLSYEQYF. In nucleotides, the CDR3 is TGTGCCAGCAGCCAAGGGCCAGGGCTTTCCTACGAGCAGTACTTC.

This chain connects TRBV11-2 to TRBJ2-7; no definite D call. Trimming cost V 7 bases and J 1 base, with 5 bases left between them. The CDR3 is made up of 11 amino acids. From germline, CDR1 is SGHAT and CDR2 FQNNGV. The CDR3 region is CASKQSYEQYF. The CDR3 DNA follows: TGTGCCAGCAAACAGTCCTACGAGCAGTACTTC.

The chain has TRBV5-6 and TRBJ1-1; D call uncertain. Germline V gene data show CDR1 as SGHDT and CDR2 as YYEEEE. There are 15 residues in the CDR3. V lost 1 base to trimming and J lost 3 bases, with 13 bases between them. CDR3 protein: CASSLPPGEDTEAFF. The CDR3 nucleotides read TGTGCCAGCAGCTTGCCCCCCGGAGAGGACACTGAAGCTTTCTTT.

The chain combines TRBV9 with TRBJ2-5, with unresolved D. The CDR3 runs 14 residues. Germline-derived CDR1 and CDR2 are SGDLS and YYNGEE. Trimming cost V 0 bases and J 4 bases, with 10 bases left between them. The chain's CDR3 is CASSVASAVETQYF. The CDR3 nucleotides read TGTGCCAGCAGCGTAGCCAGTGCCGTAGAGACCCAGTACTTC.

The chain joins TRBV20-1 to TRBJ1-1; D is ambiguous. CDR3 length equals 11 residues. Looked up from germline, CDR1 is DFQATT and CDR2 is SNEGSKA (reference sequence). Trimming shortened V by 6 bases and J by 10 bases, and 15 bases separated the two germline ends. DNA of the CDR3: TGCAGTGCCCCCGGGAGCAAGCGAGCTTTCTTT. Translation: CSAPGSKRAFF.

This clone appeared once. This CDR3 reads CASSQGSPRAPNEKLFF. The DNA for the CDR3 is TGTGCCAGCAGCCAAGGTTCCCCTCGGGCTCCTAATGAAAAACTGTTTTTT. The chain employs TRBV3-1 (or the pseudogene TRBV3-2) and TRBJ1-4; D remains ambiguous. V shed 1 base and J shed 3 bases, with 15 bases lying between them. There are 17 residues in the CDR3. From germline, CDR1 is LGHDT and CDR2 YNNKEL (reference sequence).

CDR3 nucleotide sequence: TGTGCCAGCAGCCAAAACCTGGAATTGAGACAGCCCCAGCATTTT. Translating gives CASSQNLELRQPQHF. The V call is TRBV3-1 (or the pseudogene TRBV3-2), the J call TRBJ1-5; D remains ambiguous. CDR1 and CDR2 from the germline V gene are LGHDT and YNNKEL (reference sequence). V was shortened by 2 bases and J by 7 bases, with 15 bases between the two germline ends. There are 15 residues in the CDR3.

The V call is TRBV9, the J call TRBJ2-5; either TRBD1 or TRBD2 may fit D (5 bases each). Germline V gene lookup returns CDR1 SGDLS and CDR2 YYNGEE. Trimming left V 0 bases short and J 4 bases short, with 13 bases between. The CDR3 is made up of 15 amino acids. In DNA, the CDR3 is TGTGCCAGCAGCGTAGGGGACGGTGGTCGAGAGACCCAGTACTTC. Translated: CASSVGDGGRETQYF.

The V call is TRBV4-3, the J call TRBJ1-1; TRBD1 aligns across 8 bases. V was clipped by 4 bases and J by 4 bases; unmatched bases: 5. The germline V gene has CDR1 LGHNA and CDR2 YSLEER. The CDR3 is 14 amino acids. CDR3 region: CASSPRQGSTEAFF. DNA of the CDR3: TGCGCCAGCAGCCCCCGACAGGGGAGCACTGAAGCTTTCTTT.

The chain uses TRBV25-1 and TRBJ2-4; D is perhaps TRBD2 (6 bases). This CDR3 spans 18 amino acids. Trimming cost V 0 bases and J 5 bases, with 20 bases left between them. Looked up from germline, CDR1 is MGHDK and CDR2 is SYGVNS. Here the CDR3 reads CASSEYGVAGRGENIQYF. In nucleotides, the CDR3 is TGTGCCAGCAGTGAATATGGGGTGGCGGGGCGCGGGGAAAACATTCAGTACTTC.